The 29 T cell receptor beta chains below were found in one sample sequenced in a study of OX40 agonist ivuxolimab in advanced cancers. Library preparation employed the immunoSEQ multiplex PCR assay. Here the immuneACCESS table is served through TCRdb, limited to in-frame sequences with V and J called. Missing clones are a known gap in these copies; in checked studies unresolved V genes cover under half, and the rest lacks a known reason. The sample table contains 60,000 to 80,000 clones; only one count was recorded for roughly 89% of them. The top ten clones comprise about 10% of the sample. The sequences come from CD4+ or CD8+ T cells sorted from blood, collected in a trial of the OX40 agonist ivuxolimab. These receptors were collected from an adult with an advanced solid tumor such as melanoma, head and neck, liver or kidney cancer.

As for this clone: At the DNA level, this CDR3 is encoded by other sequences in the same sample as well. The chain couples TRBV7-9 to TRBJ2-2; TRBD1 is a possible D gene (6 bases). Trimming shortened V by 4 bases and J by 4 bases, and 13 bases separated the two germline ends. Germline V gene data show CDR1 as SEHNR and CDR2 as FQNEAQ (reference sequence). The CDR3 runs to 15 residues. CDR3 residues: CASSSWTASTGELFF. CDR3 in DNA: TGTGCCAGCAGCTCCTGGACAGCTTCCACCGGGGAGCTGTTTTTT.

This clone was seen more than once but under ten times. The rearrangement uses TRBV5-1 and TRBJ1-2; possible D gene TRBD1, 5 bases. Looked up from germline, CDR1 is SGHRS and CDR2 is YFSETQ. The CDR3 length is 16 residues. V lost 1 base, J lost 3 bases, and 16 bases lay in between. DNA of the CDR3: TGCGCCAGCAGCTTGACTTCTCTGGGGGGGTACTATGGCTACACCTTC. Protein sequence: CASSLTSLGGYYGYTF.

CDR3 sequence: CASSFRSGDTQYF. CDR3 sequence (DNA): TGTGCCAGCAGCTTCCGTAGCGGAGATACGCAGTATTTT. The chain has TRBV5-6 and TRBJ2-3; a weak D match, TRBD2 (6 bases). Germline V lookup: CDR1 SGHDT, CDR2 YYEEEE. The CDR3 contains 13 residues. V was clipped by 2 bases and J by 5 bases, with 9 bases between them.

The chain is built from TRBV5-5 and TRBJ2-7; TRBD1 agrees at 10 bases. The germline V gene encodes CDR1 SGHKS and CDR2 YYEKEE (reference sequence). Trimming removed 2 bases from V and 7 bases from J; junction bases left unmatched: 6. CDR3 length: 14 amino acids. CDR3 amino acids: CASSFRQGAREQYF. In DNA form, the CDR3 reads TGTGCCAGCAGCTTCCGACAGGGGGCGCGGGAGCAGTACTTC.

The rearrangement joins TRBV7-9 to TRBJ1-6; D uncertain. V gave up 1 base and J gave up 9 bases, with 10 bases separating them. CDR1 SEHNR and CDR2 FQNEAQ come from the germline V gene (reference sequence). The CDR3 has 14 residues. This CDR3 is CASSLELWGSPLHF. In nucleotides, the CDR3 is TGTGCCAGCAGCTTAGAGCTCTGGGGTTCACCCCTCCACTTT.

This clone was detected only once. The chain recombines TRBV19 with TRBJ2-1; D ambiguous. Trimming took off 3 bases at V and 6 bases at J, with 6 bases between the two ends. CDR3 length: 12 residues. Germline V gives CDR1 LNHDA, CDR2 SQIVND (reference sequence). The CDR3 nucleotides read TGTGCCAGTAGTATTCGTTCCAATGAGCAGTTCTTC. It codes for CASSIRSNEQFF.

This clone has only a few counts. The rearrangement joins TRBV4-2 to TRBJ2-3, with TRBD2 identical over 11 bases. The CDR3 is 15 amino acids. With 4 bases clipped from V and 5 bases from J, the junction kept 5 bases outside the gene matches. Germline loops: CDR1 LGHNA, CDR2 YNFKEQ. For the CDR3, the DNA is TGTGCCAGCAGCCGAACTAGCGGGGGTGAAGATACGCAGTATTTT. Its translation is CASSRTSGGEDTQYF.

Written as DNA, the CDR3 is TGCGCCAGCAGTTCAGAGGTGGGAAATGAGCAGTTCTTC. Translated, it gives CASSSEVGNEQFF. The chain employs TRBV5-1 and TRBJ2-1; D is undetermined. V was trimmed by 5 bases and J by 7 bases, leaving 13 bases between them. This CDR3 has 13 amino acids. Germline lookup yields CDR1 SGHRS and CDR2 YFSETQ.

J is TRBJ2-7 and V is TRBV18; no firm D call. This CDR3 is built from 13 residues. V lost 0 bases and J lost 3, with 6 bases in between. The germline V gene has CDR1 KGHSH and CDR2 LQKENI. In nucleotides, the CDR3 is TGTGCCAGCTCACCACCCATTGGCTACGAGCAGTACTTC. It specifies CASSPPIGYEQYF.

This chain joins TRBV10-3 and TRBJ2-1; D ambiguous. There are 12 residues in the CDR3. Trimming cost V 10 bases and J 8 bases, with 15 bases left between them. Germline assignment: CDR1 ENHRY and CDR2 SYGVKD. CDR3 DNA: TGTGCCAGCAGATCTTCTAAGGATGAGCAGTTCTTC. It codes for CASRSSKDEQFF.

This chain's CDR3 is CASTPIGQAGYGYGYTF. CDR3 nucleotide sequence: TGTGCCAGTACCCCGATCGGACAGGCTGGGTATGGCTATGGCTACACCTTC. This chain uses TRBV19 with TRBJ1-2; TRBD1 matches 7 bases. The CDR3 length is 17 residues. J gave up 4 bases and V 7 bases, and 18 bases lay outside the gene matches. The germline CDR1 and CDR2 sequences are LNHDA and SQIVND (reference sequence).

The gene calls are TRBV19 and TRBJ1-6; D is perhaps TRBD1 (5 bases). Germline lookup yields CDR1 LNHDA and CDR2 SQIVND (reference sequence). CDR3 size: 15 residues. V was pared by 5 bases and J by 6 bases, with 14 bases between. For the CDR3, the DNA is TGTGCCAGTAGTGGCCGGCGGCAGGGTAATTCACCCCTCCACTTT. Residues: CASSGRRQGNSPLHF.

The CDR3 here is CASSRQLAVSYEQYF. In DNA, the CDR3 is TGTGCCAGCAGCCGGCAACTAGCGGTTTCCTACGAGCAGTACTTC. This rearrangement joins TRBV16 to TRBJ2-7; 8 nucleotides agree with TRBD2. Trimming took 4 bases from V and 1 from J; bases not matched to a gene: 6. The V gene's germline CDR1 is KGHSY and CDR2 FQNENV. The CDR3 length is 15 residues.

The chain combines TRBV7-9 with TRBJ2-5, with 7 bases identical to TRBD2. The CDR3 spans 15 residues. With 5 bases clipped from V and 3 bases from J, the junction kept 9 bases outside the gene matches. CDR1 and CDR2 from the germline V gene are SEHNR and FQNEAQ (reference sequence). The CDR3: CASSRWGGREETQYF. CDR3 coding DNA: TGTGCCAGCAGCCGTTGGGGCGGGAGAGAAGAGACCCAGTACTTC.

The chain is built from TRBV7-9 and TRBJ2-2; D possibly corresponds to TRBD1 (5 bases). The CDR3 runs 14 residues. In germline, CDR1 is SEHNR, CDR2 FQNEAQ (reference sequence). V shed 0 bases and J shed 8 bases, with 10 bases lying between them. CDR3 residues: CASSLAGQIGELFF. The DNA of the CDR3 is TGTGCCAGCAGCTTAGCGGGGCAGATTGGGGAGCTGTTTTTT. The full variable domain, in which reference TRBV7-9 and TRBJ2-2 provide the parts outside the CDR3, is DTGVSQNPRHKITKRGQNVTFRCDPISEHNRLYWYRQTLGQGPEFLTYFQNEAQLEKSRLLSDRFSAERPKGSFSTLEIQRTEQGDSAMYLCASSLAGQIGELFFGEGSRLTVL.

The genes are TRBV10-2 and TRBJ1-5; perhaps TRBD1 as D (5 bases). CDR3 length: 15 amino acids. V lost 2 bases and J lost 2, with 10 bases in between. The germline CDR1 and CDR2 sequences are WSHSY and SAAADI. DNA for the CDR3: TGCGCCAGCAGTGAGGCAGGGTACGGCAATCAGCCCCAGCATTTT. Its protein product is CASSEAGYGNQPQHF.

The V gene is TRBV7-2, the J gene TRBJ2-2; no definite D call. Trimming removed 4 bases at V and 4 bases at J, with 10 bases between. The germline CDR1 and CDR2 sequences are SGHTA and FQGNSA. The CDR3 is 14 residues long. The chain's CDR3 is CASSYSLGTGELFF. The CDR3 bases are TGTGCCAGCAGCTACAGCCTTGGCACCGGGGAGCTGTTTTTT.

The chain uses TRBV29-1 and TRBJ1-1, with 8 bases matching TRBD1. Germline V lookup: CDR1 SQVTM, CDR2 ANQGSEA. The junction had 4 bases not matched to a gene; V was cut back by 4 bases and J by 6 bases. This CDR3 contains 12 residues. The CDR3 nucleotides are TGCAGCGTTGGCCAGGGGGCCTCTGAAGCTTTCTTT. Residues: CSVGQGASEAFF.

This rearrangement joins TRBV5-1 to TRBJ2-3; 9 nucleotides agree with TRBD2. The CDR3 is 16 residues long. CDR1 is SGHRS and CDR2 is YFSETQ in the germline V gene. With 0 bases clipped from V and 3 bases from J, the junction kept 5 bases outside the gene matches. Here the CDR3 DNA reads TGCGCCAGCAGCTTGGCTAGCGGGATAGGTACAGATACGCAGTATTTT. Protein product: CASSLASGIGTDTQYF.

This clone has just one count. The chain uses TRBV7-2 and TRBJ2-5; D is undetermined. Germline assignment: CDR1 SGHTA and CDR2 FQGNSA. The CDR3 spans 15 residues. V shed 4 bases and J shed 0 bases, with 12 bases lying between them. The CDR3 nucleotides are TGTGCCAGCAGCTACGGCTGGGCGTACCAAGAGACCCAGTACTTC. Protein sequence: CASSYGWAYQETQYF.

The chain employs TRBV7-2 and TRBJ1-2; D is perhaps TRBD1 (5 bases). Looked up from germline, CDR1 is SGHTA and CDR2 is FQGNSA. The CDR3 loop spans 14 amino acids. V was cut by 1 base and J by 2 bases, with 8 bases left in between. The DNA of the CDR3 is TGTGCCAGCAGCTTAGTCAGGGACAACTATGGCTACACCTTC. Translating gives CASSLVRDNYGYTF.

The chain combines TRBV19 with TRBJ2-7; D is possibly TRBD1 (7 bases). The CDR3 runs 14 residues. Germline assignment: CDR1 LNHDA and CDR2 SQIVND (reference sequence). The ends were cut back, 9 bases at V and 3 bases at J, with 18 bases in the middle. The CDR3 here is CARIPEQGGYEQYF. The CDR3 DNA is TGTGCCAGGATTCCGGAGCAGGGGGGCTACGAGCAGTACTTC.

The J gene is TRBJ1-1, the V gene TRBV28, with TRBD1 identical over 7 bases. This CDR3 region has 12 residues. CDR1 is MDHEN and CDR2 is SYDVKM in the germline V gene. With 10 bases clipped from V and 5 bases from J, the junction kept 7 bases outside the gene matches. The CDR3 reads CATHRGRTEAFF. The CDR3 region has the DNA TGTGCCACCCACAGGGGCCGGACTGAAGCTTTCTTT.

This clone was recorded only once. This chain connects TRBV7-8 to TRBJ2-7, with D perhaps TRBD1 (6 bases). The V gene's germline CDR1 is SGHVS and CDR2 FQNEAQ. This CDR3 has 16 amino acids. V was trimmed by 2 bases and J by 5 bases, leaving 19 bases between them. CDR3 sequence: CASSLHHRAESNEQYF. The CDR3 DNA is TGTGCCAGCAGCTTACATCACAGGGCGGAAAGTAACGAGCAGTACTTC.

DNA for the CDR3: TGTGCCAGCAGCCCGCAAGGGGGGGGCTCCTACGAGCAGTACTTC. This sequence encodes CASSPQGGGSYEQYF. The V gene is TRBV7-2, the J gene TRBJ2-7; D may be TRBD2 (7 bases). Germline CDR1 and CDR2: SGHTA and FQGNSA. V lost 5 bases and J lost 0, with 14 bases in between. This CDR3 comprises 15 residues. The full variable domain, completed using reference TRBV7-2 and TRBJ2-7, is GAGVSQSPSNKVTEKGKDVELRCDPISGHTALYWYRQSLGQGLEFLIYFQGNSAPDKSGLPSDRFSAERTGGSVSTLTIQRTQQEDSAVYLCASSPQGGGSYEQYFGPGTRLTVT.

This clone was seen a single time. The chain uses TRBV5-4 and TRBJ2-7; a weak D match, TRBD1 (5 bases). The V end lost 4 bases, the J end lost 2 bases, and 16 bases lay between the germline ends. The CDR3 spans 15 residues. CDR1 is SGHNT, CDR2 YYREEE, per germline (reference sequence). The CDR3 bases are TGTGCCAGCAGCCCGGAAGGGGTACAACCCTACGAGCAGTACTTC. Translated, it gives CASSPEGVQPYEQYF. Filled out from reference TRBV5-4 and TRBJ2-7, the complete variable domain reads ETGVTQSPTHLIKTRGQQVTLRCSSQSGHNTVSWYQQALGQGPQFIFQYYREEENGRGNFPPRFSGLQFPNYSSELNVNALELDDSALYLCASSPEGVQPYEQYFGPGTRLTVT.

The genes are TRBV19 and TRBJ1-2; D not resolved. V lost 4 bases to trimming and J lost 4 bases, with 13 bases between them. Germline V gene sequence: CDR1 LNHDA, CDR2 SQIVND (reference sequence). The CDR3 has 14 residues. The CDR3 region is CASSKQSPSYGYTF. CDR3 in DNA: TGTGCCAGTAGTAAGCAGAGCCCTTCCTATGGCTACACCTTC.

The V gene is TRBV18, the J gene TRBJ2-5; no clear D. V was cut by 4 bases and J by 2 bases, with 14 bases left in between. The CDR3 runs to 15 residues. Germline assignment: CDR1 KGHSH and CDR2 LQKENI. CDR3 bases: TGTGCCAGCTCACGCGGTCCGACGAAACAAGAGACCCAGTACTTC. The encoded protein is CASSRGPTKQETQYF.

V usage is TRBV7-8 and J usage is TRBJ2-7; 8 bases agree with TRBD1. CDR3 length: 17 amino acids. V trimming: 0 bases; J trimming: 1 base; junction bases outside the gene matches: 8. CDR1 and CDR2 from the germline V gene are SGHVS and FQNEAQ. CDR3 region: CASSLAMGWDRSYEQYF. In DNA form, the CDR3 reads TGTGCCAGCAGCTTAGCGATGGGTTGGGACAGGTCCTACGAGCAGTACTTC.